The clone carrying this T cell receptor beta chain was seen ten or more times. HTBI primers from iRepertoire and Arm-PCR of CDR3 regions yielded the TCR beta libraries. TCRdb fed the multiplex PCR reads into MiXCR, producing one record per CDR3 protein. In the table there are some 460,000 distinct CDR3 sequences, about 16% of which are singletons. Regarding time point: newly diagnosed GD, antithyroid drugs for less than 3 months. The authors made the TCR library using RNA they extracted from PBMCs. The sample belongs to a study of regulatory T cells in long-lasting Graves disease. Trimming cost V 8 bases and J 5 bases, with 9 bases left between them. The CDR3 runs to 11 residues. These data are also associated with another study on T cells in Graves' hyperthyroidism and ophthalmopathy.

V is TRBV12-3 or TRBV12-4 and J is TRBJ1-1; D possibly corresponds to TRBD1 (6 bases). The sample consisted of peripheral blood mononuclear cells (PBMCs), taken at new diagnosis, from a patient treated with antithyroid drugs. The receptor was isolated from a man aged 40-55 years with Graves disease. CDR3 loop: CASAQGTEAFF. In nucleotides, the CDR3 is TGTGCCAGCGCTCAGGGGACTGAAGCTTTCTTT.